The next 20 T cell receptor beta chains were all read from a single sample in a study of beta chain features in type 1 diabetes. As every portion of the isolated RNA was reverse transcribed, the sequencing read expressed TCRB transcripts. Assay used: immunoSEQ multiplex PCR; TCRdb lists only in-frame clones, some missing. The sample includes 970,000 or so clones, about 17% of them seen just once. Sequencing used naive CD4+ T cells from blood. The source of these receptors is a woman under 30 in good health.

This clone was detected a few times. V and J are TRBV7-9 and TRBJ2-2, with TRBD1 matching 9 bases. The V gene end was trimmed by 2 bases and the J gene end by 7 bases; junction bases not matched to a gene: 8. In germline, CDR1 is SEHNR, CDR2 FQNEAQ (reference sequence). The CDR3 is made up of 16 amino acids. CDR3 region: CASSLWGQGPHGELFF. DNA of the CDR3: TGTGCCAGCAGCTTATGGGGACAGGGCCCCCACGGGGAGCTGTTTTTT.

This clone occurred a few times. V usage is TRBV11-2 and J usage is TRBJ2-5, with D unresolved. V lost 5 bases to trimming and J lost 7 bases, with 14 bases between them. This CDR3 has 13 amino acids. Germline-derived CDR1 and CDR2 are SGHAT and FQNNGV. The CDR3 reads CASSVADVGTQYF. Here the CDR3 DNA reads TGTGCCAGCAGCGTCGCAGATGTGGGGACCCAGTACTTC.

The chain combines TRBV21-1 with TRBJ2-7. TRBV21-1 is a recognized pseudogene. The length of the CDR3 is 18 residues. The CDR3 spells CASSKIKKLDTGSYEQYF. As DNA, the CDR3 is TGTGCCAGCAGCAAAATCAAAAAGCTGGACACGGGATCCTACGAGCAGTACTTC.

V is TRBV11-2 and J is TRBJ2-1, with 7 bases identical to TRBD1. The CDR3 is 15 residues long. V trimming: 2 bases; J trimming: 7 bases; junction bases outside the gene matches: 8. CDR1 SGHAT and CDR2 FQNNGV come from the germline V gene. The chain's CDR3 is CASSLRQGMENEQFF. Written as DNA, the CDR3 is TGTGCCAGCAGCTTACGACAGGGTATGGAAAATGAGCAGTTCTTC.

V usage is TRBV7-8 and J usage is TRBJ1-6, with D hard to call. V lost 3 bases to trimming and J lost 10 bases, with 7 bases between them. The CDR3 length is 12 residues. Germline CDR1 reads SGHVS; CDR2 reads FQNEAQ. The CDR3 loop is CASSFTASPLHF. DNA for the CDR3: TGTGCCAGCAGCTTTACGGCATCACCCCTCCACTTT.

The rearrangement uses TRBV25-1 and TRBJ2-5; TRBD2 agrees at 10 bases. Judging by the DNA end, TRBJ2-7 fits better; the J call may be wrong. The germline gives CDR1 MGHDK, CDR2 SYGVNS. The CDR3 spans 14 residues. The CDR3 is CASSASGGGGEQYF. The CDR3 DNA reads as TGTGCCAGCAGTGCCAGCGGGGGGGGTGGCGAGCAGTACTTC.

The chain has TRBV5-8 and TRBJ2-5, with D perhaps TRBD2 (5 bases). Germline lookup yields CDR1 SGHTS and CDR2 YDEGEE. Trimming shortened V by 3 bases and J by 5 bases, and 8 bases separated the two germline ends. The CDR3 runs to 12 residues. The DNA of the CDR3 is TGTGCCAGCAGCTGGTCTAGCGAGACCCAGTACTTC. The encoded protein is CASSWSSETQYF.

This clone was detected only a few times. The sample has other DNA sequences that encode this CDR3 too. The chain has TRBV18 and TRBJ1-2; D remains unclear. V was trimmed by 3 bases and J by 6 bases, leaving 8 bases between them. Germline CDR1 reads KGHSH; CDR2 reads LQKENI. The CDR3 sequence is 12 residues long. CDR3 residues: CASSPGGDGYTF. The CDR3 region has the DNA TGTGCCAGCTCACCCGGTGGTGATGGCTACACCTTC.

The chain combines TRBV7-8 with TRBJ2-7; D may be TRBD1 (6 bases). Trimming shortened V by 1 base and J by 2 bases, and 12 bases separated the two germline ends. The germline V gene has CDR1 SGHVS and CDR2 FQNEAQ. The CDR3 sequence is 15 residues long. CDR3 region: CASSLDPGETYEQYF. DNA of the CDR3: TGTGCCAGCAGCTTAGACCCAGGGGAAACCTACGAGCAGTACTTC.

The V call is TRBV6-6, the J call TRBJ1-2; D not certain. Trimming removed 5 bases at V and 8 bases at J, with 6 bases between. The CDR3 loop spans 10 amino acids. Germline CDR1 and CDR2: MNHNY and SVGAGI (reference sequence). The CDR3 region has the DNA TGTGCCAGCAGTGATGAGGGCTACACCTTC. The encoded protein is CASSDEGYTF.

This clone showed up just a few times. V usage is TRBV28 and J usage is TRBJ2-3; 7 nucleotides agree with TRBD2. The CDR3 totals 15 residues. Germline V gene data show CDR1 as MDHEN and CDR2 as SYDVKM. With 1 base clipped from V and 0 bases from J, the junction kept 1 base outside the gene matches. In DNA, the CDR3 is TGTGCCAGCAGTTTATTCGGGAGGAGCACAGATACGCAGTATTTT. This sequence encodes CASSLFGRSTDTQYF.

The rearrangement uses TRBV6-5 and TRBJ1-2; perhaps TRBD1 as D (5 bases). Per germline, CDR1 MNHEY and CDR2 SVGAGI. The length of the CDR3 is 14 residues. V was trimmed by 3 bases and J by 4 bases, leaving 12 bases between them. The CDR3, as DNA: TGTGCCAGCAGTTATGCCGGGGCCACCTATGGCTACACCTTC. Translated, it gives CASSYAGATYGYTF.

This clone came up a few times. The same CDR3 can be traced to other DNA sequences in this sample. The CDR3 region has the DNA TGTGCCAGCAGTCGAGATCAGCCCCAGCATTTT. Its protein product is CASSRDQPQHF. The J gene is TRBJ1-5, the V gene TRBV28; D is undetermined. The V gene lost 5 bases and the J gene lost 5 bases, with 4 bases spanning the gap. Per the germline V gene, CDR1 is MDHEN and CDR2 is SYDVKM. The CDR3 spans 11 residues.

This clone was counted a few times. J is TRBJ2-1 and V is TRBV11-1, with 11 bases fitting TRBD1. This CDR3 contains 15 residues. The germline CDR1 and CDR2 sequences are SGHAT and FQDESV (reference sequence). V shed 6 bases, J shed 5 bases, and the junction held 6 bases outside the gene matches. CDR3 DNA sequence: TGTGCCAGCAGACCGCTGGGACAGGGGGACAATGAGCAGTTCTTC. Encoded protein: CASRPLGQGDNEQFF.

This clone was seen more than once but under ten times. The chain carries TRBV9 and TRBJ2-5, with 7 bases fitting TRBD2. V shed 4 bases, J shed 2 bases, and the junction held 8 bases outside the gene matches. The length of the CDR3 is 15 residues. Germline V gene lookup returns CDR1 SGDLS and CDR2 YYNGEE. CDR3 bases: TGTGCCAGCAGCCCACGGGGGGTCGGACAAGAGACCCAGTACTTC. Translated: CASSPRGVGQETQYF.

This clone was observed a handful of times. This chain uses TRBV5-4 with TRBJ1-4, with TRBD1 matching over 7 bases. This CDR3 is 15 amino acids long. V shed 5 bases and J 1 base; nucleotides not matched to a gene: 5. Germline CDR1 is SGHNT and CDR2 is YYREEE (reference sequence). CDR3 DNA sequence: TGTGCCAGCAGGGATAACAGGGGAACTAATGAAAAACTGTTTTTT. It yields the protein CASRDNRGTNEKLFF.

The V and J genes are TRBV2 and TRBJ1-5; no firm D call. V lost 4 bases and J 6 bases, leaving 10 bases between the germline ends. CDR3 length: 13 residues. CDR1 and CDR2 from the germline V gene are SNHLY and FYNNEI. The CDR3 loop reads CASSGDVLQPQHF. The CDR3 nucleotides are TGTGCCAGCAGTGGAGACGTACTTCAGCCCCAGCATTTT.

This clone was detected a few times. J is TRBJ2-1 and V is TRBV6-5; 9 bases are shared with TRBD2. J lost 4 bases, V lost 5 bases, and 6 bases had no gene match. CDR1 and CDR2 from the germline V gene are MNHEY and SVGAGI. The CDR3 is made up of 15 amino acids. Written as DNA, the CDR3 is TGTGCCAGCAGTCAGACTAGCGGAGTTTACAATGAGCAGTTCTTC. Its protein is CASSQTSGVYNEQFF.

A note on this clone: Within the sample, other DNA sequences also encode this same CDR3. The CDR3 region has the DNA TGTGCCAGCAGCGTAGCGGGACAGGGATACAATGAGCAGTTCTTC. Its translation: CASSVAGQGYNEQFF. This sequence joins TRBV9 and TRBJ2-1; TRBD1 matches at 9 bases. V dropped 0 bases and J dropped 4; count of bases not matched to a gene: 2. The CDR3 runs 15 residues. Germline V gene lookup returns CDR1 SGDLS and CDR2 YYNGEE.

This clone was seen more than once but under ten times. The rearrangement joins TRBV5-8 to TRBJ1-1; 8 bases are shared with TRBD1. The CDR3 runs to 15 residues. The germline V gene has CDR1 SGHTS and CDR2 YDEGEE. V lost 4 bases and J lost 1; bases outside the gene matches: 6. The CDR3, as DNA: TGTGCCAGCAGCACAACCGGGACAGGGAACACTGAAGCTTTCTTT. It encodes CASSTTGTGNTEAFF.